One T cell receptor beta chain is described in this entry. The data were taken from a study of T cells after yellow fever vaccination. From the 5' RACE reads, TCRdb called clonotypes with MiXCR, one entry per CDR3 protein. The data contain about 85,000 distinct CDR3 sequences, 10% to 15% of them singletons. V was trimmed by 0 bases and J by 6 bases, leaving 13 bases between them. Germline CDR1 reads SGHRS; CDR2 reads YFSETQ. The CDR3 runs to 15 residues. The chain combines TRBV5-1 with TRBJ2-1; D perhaps matches TRBD1 (6 bases). Source: CD8+ T cells not binding an NS4B(214-222) dextramer, sorted from PBMCs, taken roughly 20 days after the first yellow fever vaccination. This TCR was sampled from a man aged 18-30 years who received the YFV17D yellow fever vaccine. CDR3 sequence: CASSLEDRAPNEQFF. CDR3 DNA: TGCGCCAGCAGCTTGGAGGACAGAGCTCCCAATGAGCAGTTCTTC.